Listed below are T cell receptor beta chains from one sample, sequenced in a study of T cell responses to AZD1222 COVID-19 vaccine. Here immunoSEQ multiplex PCR was the method, and the copy in TCRdb shows in-frame clones only, minus some. The sample yields fewer than 150,000 clones, nearly 90% seen once. The specimen was peripheral blood, collected on day 0 of AZD1222 vaccination. These receptors originate from an adult in good health. The CDR3 runs from the conserved cysteine through the conserved F or W. Each record gives: V gene, D gene, CDR3 length, J gene, clone size, CDR3 protein, CDR3 DNA. A D gene is named only where the DNA matches it firmly. The size field is filled for only some rows; it gives once, few, many or a size class.

V gene: TRBV4-1; D gene: TRBD1; CDR3 length: 15; J gene: TRBJ1-4; clone size: once; CDR3 protein: CASSRRQGLGEKLFF; CDR3 DNA: TGCGCCAGCAGCCGAAGACAGGGTTTAGGTGAAAAACTGTTTTTT
V gene: TRBV5-1; D gene: NA; CDR3 length: 18; J gene: TRBJ2-6; clone size: NA; CDR3 protein: CASSLVRGDSSGANVLTF; CDR3 DNA: TGCGCCAGCAGCTTGGTACGGGGGGACAGCTCTGGGGCCAACGTCCTGACTTTC
V gene: TRBV5-8; D gene: TRBD2; CDR3 length: 14; J gene: TRBJ2-7; clone size: NA; CDR3 protein: CASSRTRGGYEQYF; CDR3 DNA: TGTGCCAGTTCCCGGACCCGCGGGGGGTACGAGCAGTACTTC
V gene: TRBV5-1; D gene: NA; CDR3 length: 14; J gene: TRBJ2-1; clone size: NA; CDR3 protein: CASSLSPGNNEQFF; CDR3 DNA: TGCGCCAGCAGCTTGTCGCCAGGGAACAATGAGCAGTTCTTC
V gene: TRBV7-8; D gene: NA; CDR3 length: 17; J gene: TRBJ1-6; clone size: NA; CDR3 protein: CASSLKSAGSLNSPLHF; CDR3 DNA: TGTGCCAGCAGCTTGAAGTCGGCGGGATCTCTCAATTCACCCCTCCACTTT
V gene: TRBV29-1; D gene: NA; CDR3 length: 14; J gene: TRBJ2-1; clone size: NA; CDR3 protein: CSVEGEGFDNEQFF; CDR3 DNA: TGCAGCGTAGAGGGGGAAGGCTTCGACAATGAGCAGTTCTTC
V gene: TRBV11-2; D gene: TRBD1; CDR3 length: 14; J gene: TRBJ2-1; clone size: NA; CDR3 protein: CASRRQGVYNEQFF; CDR3 DNA: TGTGCCAGCCGACGACAGGGGGTGTACAATGAGCAGTTCTTC
V gene: TRBV5-1; D gene: NA; CDR3 length: 15; J gene: TRBJ2-7; clone size: NA; CDR3 protein: CASSLAGDETGVWNF; CDR3 DNA: TGCGCCAGCAGCTTGGCCGGGGACGAGACGGGTGTGTGGAACTTC
V gene: TRBV19; D gene: TRBD2; CDR3 length: 15; J gene: TRBJ2-1; clone size: NA; CDR3 protein: CASSSGGFSYNEQFF; CDR3 DNA: TGTGCCAGTAGTAGCGGGGGGTTCTCCTACAATGAGCAGTTCTTC
V gene: TRBV19; D gene: NA; CDR3 length: 16; J gene: TRBJ1-6; clone size: NA; CDR3 protein: CASSLRGHPYNSPLHF; CDR3 DNA: TGTGCCAGTAGTCTTCGTGGGCATCCCTATAATTCACCCCTCCACTTT
V gene: TRBV11-3; D gene: NA; CDR3 length: 13; J gene: TRBJ2-7; clone size: NA; CDR3 protein: CASSLTPSYEQYF; CDR3 DNA: TGTGCCAGCAGCTTGACACCCTCCTACGAGCAGTACTTC
V gene: TRBV19; D gene: NA; CDR3 length: 13; J gene: TRBJ1-5; clone size: NA; CDR3 protein: CASSQDFNQPQHF; CDR3 DNA: TGTGCCAGTAGTCAGGACTTTAATCAGCCCCAGCATTTT
V gene: TRBV28; D gene: TRBD2; CDR3 length: 14; J gene: TRBJ2-1; clone size: once; CDR3 protein: CASSAGLAGSWEFF; CDR3 DNA: TGTGCCAGCAGTGCCGGACTAGCGGGATCCTGGGAGTTCTTC
V gene: TRBV5-1; D gene: NA; CDR3 length: 13; J gene: TRBJ2-3; clone size: NA; CDR3 protein: CASSLLTTDTQYF; CDR3 DNA: TGCGCCAGCAGCTTGCTAACTACAGATACGCAGTATTTT
V gene: TRBV27; D gene: TRBD1; CDR3 length: 15; J gene: TRBJ1-1; clone size: NA; CDR3 protein: CASSLSTGLSTEAFF; CDR3 DNA: TGTGCCAGCAGTTTATCGACAGGGTTGAGTACTGAAGCTTTCTTT
V gene: TRBV5-8; D gene: TRBD1; CDR3 length: 15; J gene: TRBJ1-2; clone size: NA; CDR3 protein: CASSRDSALNYGYTF; CDR3 DNA: TGTGCCAGCAGCCGGGACAGCGCCCTTAACTATGGCTACACCTTC
V gene: TRBV2; D gene: TRBD1; CDR3 length: 15; J gene: TRBJ1-5; clone size: NA; CDR3 protein: CASRGTGGSNQPQHF; CDR3 DNA: TGTGCCAGCAGAGGGACAGGGGGCAGCAATCAGCCCCAGCATTTT
V gene: TRBV14; D gene: TRBD1; CDR3 length: 13; J gene: TRBJ1-2; clone size: once; CDR3 protein: CASSPRTGDGYTF; CDR3 DNA: TGTGCCAGCAGCCCCCGGACAGGGGATGGCTACACCTTC
V gene: TRBV5-6; D gene: TRBD1; CDR3 length: 14; J gene: TRBJ2-7; clone size: few; CDR3 protein: CASRLWTGKYEQYF; CDR3 DNA: TGTGCCAGCAGACTATGGACAGGGAAGTACGAGCAGTACTTC
V gene: TRBV5-1; D gene: TRBD2; CDR3 length: 14; J gene: TRBJ2-3; clone size: NA; CDR3 protein: CASRSGSSTDTQYF; CDR3 DNA: TGCGCCAGCAGAAGCGGGAGTAGCACAGATACGCAGTATTTT
V gene: TRBV14; D gene: NA; CDR3 length: 14; J gene: TRBJ1-3; clone size: NA; CDR3 protein: CASSQIFSGNTIYF; CDR3 DNA: TGTGCCAGCAGCCAAATTTTCTCTGGAAACACCATATATTTT
V gene: TRBV6-5; D gene: TRBD1; CDR3 length: 15; J gene: TRBJ1-1; clone size: NA; CDR3 protein: CASSYSNRGNTEAFF; CDR3 DNA: TGTGCCAGCAGTTACTCGAACAGGGGGAACACTGAAGCTTTCTTT
V gene: TRBV27; D gene: TRBD2; CDR3 length: 12; J gene: TRBJ2-5; clone size: once; CDR3 protein: CASSPGGGTQYF; CDR3 DNA: TGTGCCAGCAGTCCCGGGGGGGGGACCCAGTACTTC
V gene: TRBV12-3/TRBV12-4; D gene: NA; CDR3 length: 11; J gene: TRBJ2-3; clone size: NA; CDR3 protein: CASSTLRTQYF; CDR3 DNA: TGTGCCAGCAGTACCCTGAGGACGCAGTATTTT
V gene: TRBV5-1; D gene: NA; CDR3 length: 12; J gene: TRBJ1-2; clone size: NA; CDR3 protein: CASSLFGDGYTF; CDR3 DNA: TGCGCCAGCAGCTTATTCGGGGATGGCTACACCTTC
V gene: TRBV6-1; D gene: TRBD1; CDR3 length: 15; J gene: TRBJ1-5; clone size: NA; CDR3 protein: CASSEGGRGHQPQHF; CDR3 DNA: TGTGCCAGCAGTGAAGGGGGCAGGGGGCATCAGCCCCAGCATTTT
V gene: TRBV11-3; D gene: TRBD1; CDR3 length: 13; J gene: TRBJ1-1; clone size: NA; CDR3 protein: CASSLGTGAEAFF; CDR3 DNA: TGTGCCAGCAGCTTAGGGACAGGGGCTGAAGCTTTCTTT
V gene: TRBV25-1; D gene: TRBD1; CDR3 length: 15; J gene: TRBJ1-4; clone size: once; CDR3 protein: CASSSRGVLREKLFF; CDR3 DNA: TGTGCCAGCAGTTCCAGGGGGGTCTTGCGGGAAAAACTGTTTTTT
V gene: TRBV10-2; D gene: TRBD2; CDR3 length: 14; J gene: TRBJ2-3; clone size: NA; CDR3 protein: CASTASGIRDTQYF; CDR3 DNA: TGCGCCAGCACAGCTAGCGGCATCAGAGATACGCAGTATTTT
V gene: TRBV5-1; D gene: NA; CDR3 length: 18; J gene: TRBJ1-3; clone size: NA; CDR3 protein: CASSLVLLGPAGGNTIYF; CDR3 DNA: TGCGCCAGCAGCTTGGTCCTTTTGGGGCCAGCGGGAGGAAACACCATATATTTT
V gene: TRBV6-5; D gene: NA; CDR3 length: 16; J gene: TRBJ1-5; clone size: NA; CDR3 protein: CASSYHNRDSNQPQHF; CDR3 DNA: TGTGCCAGCAGTTACCACAACAGGGATAGCAATCAGCCCCAGCATTTT
V gene: TRBV2; D gene: NA; CDR3 length: 14; J gene: TRBJ1-1; clone size: NA; CDR3 protein: CASSAMRANTEAFF; CDR3 DNA: TGTGCCAGCAGTGCTATGAGGGCGAACACTGAAGCTTTCTTT
V gene: TRBV2; D gene: NA; CDR3 length: 13; J gene: TRBJ2-6; clone size: NA; CDR3 protein: CASTSPGANVLTF; CDR3 DNA: TGTGCCAGCACCAGTCCTGGGGCCAACGTCCTGACTTTC